The 10 T cell receptor beta chains listed next were all sequenced from one sample in a study of T-cell reconstitution after alpha-beta-depleted transplantation in children. Construction of the TCRbeta library involved unique molecular identifiers. One entry per CDR3 protein, called by TCRdb with MiXCR from the PCR reads. The sample includes some 600,000 distinct CDR3 sequences, roughly 15% of them seen just once. The material sequenced was PBMCs from the stem cell graft donor, taken from the stem cell graft. These receptors all come from a human donor who donated a stem cell graft to a child with acute myeloid leukemia.

This clonotype was seen a handful of times. The CDR3 loop is CASSRGSSYEQYV. DNA of the CDR3: TGTGCCAGCAGTCGGGGGTCATCCTACGAGCAGTACGTC. This chain connects TRBV28 to TRBJ2-7; a possible D gene is TRBD2 (6 bases). The CDR3 has 13 residues. Trimming removed 5 bases at V and 1 base at J, with 9 bases between. The V gene's germline CDR1 is MDHEN and CDR2 SYDVKM.

Of note for this clonotype: Given a much more abundant clone one base away, this may be a read error. The chain combines TRBV29-1 with TRBJ2-7; TRBD2 agrees at 7 bases. Germline CDR1 reads SQVTM; CDR2 reads ANQGSEA. This CDR3 spans 11 amino acids. CDR3 amino acids: CSVVVRGERYF. In nucleotides, the CDR3 is TGCAGCGTTGTTGTCCGGGGGGAGCGGTACTTC.

There are many counts of this clonotype. Written as DNA, the CDR3 is TGTGCCACTCGGGGGGTGTCCCAAGAGACCCAGTACTTC. It yields the protein CATRGVSQETQYF. This sequence joins TRBV15 and TRBJ2-5; 7 bases align to TRBD2. V lost 9 bases to trimming and J lost 1 base; unmatched junction nucleotides: 5. The CDR3 runs to 13 residues. The germline V gene has CDR1 LNHNV and CDR2 YYDKDF (reference sequence).

This clonotype was seen repeatedly, ten times or more. V and J are TRBV5-1 and TRBJ1-2; D remains ambiguous. CDR1 is SGHRS, CDR2 YFSETQ, per germline. The CDR3 loop spans 14 amino acids. The germline V and J ends were trimmed by 1 base and 0 bases, with 7 bases remaining between them. CDR3 sequence reads: CASSLPRTNYGYTF. The CDR3 bases are TGCGCCAGCAGCTTGCCCAGAACTAACTATGGCTACACCTTC. Using reference TRBV5-1 and TRBJ1-2 for the parts outside the CDR3, the full variable domain is KAGVTQTPRYLIKTRGQQVTLSCSPISGHRSVSWYQQTPGQGLQFLFEYFSETQRNKGNFPGRFSGRQFSNSRSEMNVSTLELGDSALYLCASSLPRTNYGYTFGSGTRLTVV.

Details on this clonotype: Since a far larger clone is one base different, this is likely a read error. This chain connects TRBV5-1 to TRBJ2-3; D is uncertain. The CDR3 has 13 amino acids. Germline CDR1 is SGHRS and CDR2 is YFSETQ. CDR3 in amino acids: CTSSLASTDTQYF. Written as DNA, the CDR3 is TGCACCAGCAGCTTGGCTAGCACAGATACGCAGTATTTT. Looking up the rest from reference TRBV5-1 and TRBJ2-3 gives the full variable domain: KAGVTQTPRYLIKTRGQQVTLSCSPISGHRSVSWYQQTPGQGLQFLFEYFSETQRNKGNFPGRFSGRQFSNSRSEMNVSTLELGDSALYLCTSSLASTDTQYFGPGTRLTVL.

The rearrangement joins TRBV7-2 to TRBJ1-5, with D perhaps TRBD1 (6 bases). Germline CDR1 and CDR2: SGHTA and FQGNSA. With 1 base removed from V and 6 bases from J, the gap between germline ends came to 10 bases. The CDR3 consists of 14 residues. The CDR3 sequence is CASSLDNRVQPQHF. The CDR3 DNA is TGTGCCAGCAGCTTAGACAACAGGGTTCAGCCCCAGCATTTT.

This clonotype was found many times. The chain has TRBV24-1 and TRBJ2-5; 11 positions agree with TRBD2. V shed 5 bases, J shed 4 bases, and the junction held 5 bases outside the gene matches. Germline V gene data show CDR1 as KGHDR and CDR2 as SFDVKD. CDR3 length equals 15 residues. The CDR3 spells CATSATGTSGETQYF. CDR3 nucleotide sequence: TGTGCCACCAGTGCGACCGGGACTAGCGGAGAGACCCAGTACTTC.

For this clonotype: This could be a read error, since a much larger clone is one nucleotide away. V and J are TRBV5-5 and TRBJ2-1; TRBD1 or TRBD2 may be the D gene (6 bases each). Germline CDR1 is SGHKS and CDR2 is YYEKEE (reference sequence). V was clipped by 1 base and J by 9 bases, with 11 bases between them. The CDR3 totals 13 residues. For the CDR3, the DNA is TGTGCCAGCAGCTTGACGGGGGCAGTTGAGCAGTTCTTC. Translated, it gives CASSLTGAVEQFF.

This clonotype was seen at least ten times. The chain recombines TRBV5-1 with TRBJ2-1; tentative D call: TRBD2 (5 bases). Germline CDR1 is SGHRS and CDR2 is YFSETQ. V was pared by 5 bases and J by 0 bases, with 12 bases between. This CDR3 spans 15 amino acids. CDR3 DNA: TGCGCCAGCAGTTCGAGGGCCGACTCCTACAATGAGCAGTTCTTC. As protein: CASSSRADSYNEQFF.

The rearrangement joins TRBV24-1 to TRBJ1-2, with TRBD1 matching 12 bases. Trimming took 2 bases from V and 7 from J; bases not matched to a gene: 10. The CDR3 extends over 17 amino acids. From germline, CDR1 is KGHDR and CDR2 SFDVKD. CDR3 DNA: TGTGCCACCAGTGATTACCGGGACAGGGGGCAAAATGGTGGCTACACCTTC. Residues: CATSDYRDRGQNGGYTF.